The rows below give T cell receptor beta chains drawn from one sample of a study of blood T cell repertoires in COVID-19. The table came from immunoSEQ multiplex PCR; TCRdb's copy has only in-frame clones and leaves some out. The data contain about 200,000 clones, approximately 84% of them singletons. Sequencing was performed on peripheral blood. These receptors were collected from a human donor with acute or convalescent COVID-19. The donor label of this sample is uncertain. The CDR3 runs from the conserved cysteine through the conserved F or W. The D gene is left open where the match is weak. Not all rows give a size; the values are once, few, many and, for expanded clones, a class.

length: 14; size: NA; V: TRBV14; J: TRBJ1-1; D: NA; CDR3: CASSQETRNTEAFF; DNA: TGTGCCAGCAGCCAAGAGACACGGAACACTGAAGCTTTCTTT
length: 14; size: NA; V: TRBV4-1; J: TRBJ1-1; D: NA; CDR3: CASSQVPDGRGAFF; DNA: TGCGCCAGCAGCCAAGTCCCAGATGGGCGTGGGGCTTTCTTT
length: 15; size: once; V: TRBV19; J: TRBJ2-6; D: NA; CDR3: CASSALAVGANVLTF; DNA: TGTGCCAGTAGTGCCCTGGCGGTGGGGGCCAACGTCCTGACTTTC
length: 16; size: NA; V: TRBV19; J: TRBJ1-2; D: NA; CDR3: CASSPGSDRPNYGYTF; DNA: TGTGCCAGTAGCCCAGGATCGGACAGACCTAACTATGGCTACACCTTC
length: 15; size: once; V: TRBV10-2; J: TRBJ2-7; D: NA; CDR3: CASSELSLGASEQYF; DNA: TGCGCCAGCAGTGAGTTGTCTCTAGGGGCCTCCGAGCAGTACTTC
length: 12; size: NA; V: TRBV5-1; J: TRBJ1-2; D: NA; CDR3: CASSLREDGYTF; DNA: TGCGCCAGCAGCCTCCGGGAAGACGGCTACACCTTC
length: 16; size: NA; V: TRBV7-3; J: TRBJ2-2; D: TRBD2; CDR3: CASSLGTSGNTGELFF; DNA: TGTGCCAGCAGCTTAGGGACTAGCGGAAACACCGGGGAGCTGTTTTTT
length: 17; size: NA; V: TRBV29-1; J: TRBJ2-7; D: TRBD2; CDR3: CSVVKRRPAGEIYEQYF; DNA: TGCAGCGTTGTAAAAAGGAGGCCAGCGGGAGAGATCTACGAGCAGTACTTC
length: 13; size: NA; V: TRBV7-9; J: TRBJ1-2; D: NA; CDR3: CASGSLDFYGYTF; DNA: TGTGCCAGCGGGAGCTTAGATTTCTATGGCTACACCTTC
length: 15; size: NA; V: TRBV6-5; J: TRBJ2-3; D: TRBD2; CDR3: CASSRTSGRGGTQYF; DNA: TGTGCCAGCAGTCGGACTAGCGGAAGGGGTGGTACGCAGTATTTT
length: 15; size: NA; V: TRBV11-3; J: TRBJ2-5; D: TRBD1; CDR3: CASSPLGGVQETQYF; DNA: TGTGCCAGCAGCCCTTTAGGGGGCGTCCAAGAGACCCAGTACTTC
length: 13; size: NA; V: TRBV25-1; J: TRBJ1-5; D: NA; CDR3: CASSNTGAGPQHF; DNA: TGTGCCAGCAGTAATACAGGCGCAGGGCCCCAGCATTTT
length: 15; size: NA; V: TRBV5-4; J: TRBJ2-1; D: TRBD1; CDR3: CASSPGTESYNEQFF; DNA: TGTGCCAGCAGCCCCGGGACAGAGTCCTACAATGAGCAGTTCTTC
length: 12; size: NA; V: TRBV28; J: TRBJ1-6; D: NA; CDR3: CASEQKSSPLHF; DNA: TGTGCCAGTGAACAGAAATCATCACCCCTCCACTTT
length: 15; size: NA; V: TRBV19; J: TRBJ1-2; D: TRBD1; CDR3: CASSVWTGGGHGYTF; DNA: TGTGCCAGTAGTGTATGGACAGGGGGAGGCCATGGCTACACCTTC
length: 14; size: NA; V: TRBV6-2/TRBV6-3; J: TRBJ2-5; D: NA; CDR3: CASSYAGYQETQYF; DNA: TGTGCCAGCAGTTACGCGGGGTATCAAGAGACCCAGTACTTC
length: 15; size: NA; V: TRBV27; J: TRBJ2-7; D: TRBD1; CDR3: CASSKGQGGSYEQYF; DNA: TGTGCCAGCAGTAAGGGACAGGGAGGATCTTACGAGCAGTACTTC
length: 14; size: NA; V: TRBV19; J: TRBJ2-4; D: TRBD1; CDR3: CASSLGRQGNIQYF; DNA: TGTGCCAGTAGCTTAGGTAGACAGGGAAACATTCAGTACTTC
length: 14; size: NA; V: TRBV7-2; J: TRBJ2-7; D: TRBD2; CDR3: CASSPTSGVGEQYF; DNA: TGTGCCAGCAGCCCCACTAGCGGGGTGGGGGAGCAGTACTTC
length: 15; size: NA; V: TRBV11-1; J: TRBJ2-1; D: TRBD1; CDR3: CASSFRDRGYNEQFF; DNA: TGTGCCAGCAGCTTCCGGGACAGGGGCTACAATGAGCAGTTCTTC
length: 15; size: NA; V: TRBV9; J: TRBJ2-7; D: TRBD2; CDR3: CASSVESSGSHEQYF; DNA: TGTGCCAGCAGCGTAGAATCTAGCGGGAGTCACGAGCAGTACTTC
length: 15; size: NA; V: TRBV2; J: TRBJ2-3; D: TRBD1; CDR3: CASSLRTGRTDTQYF; DNA: TGTGCCAGCAGCCTTAGGACAGGGAGGACAGATACGCAGTATTTT
length: 13; size: NA; V: TRBV7-8; J: TRBJ1-1; D: TRBD1; CDR3: CASSLQGGTEAFF; DNA: TGTGCCAGCAGCCTCCAGGGGGGAACTGAAGCTTTCTTT
length: 18; size: few; V: TRBV5-1; J: TRBJ2-1; D: TRBD2; CDR3: CASSLAGVAGVPYHEQFF; DNA: TGCGCCAGCAGCTTGGCCGGGGTAGCGGGAGTTCCTTACCATGAGCAGTTCTTC
length: 15; size: once; V: TRBV27; J: TRBJ2-2; D: NA; CDR3: CATRVEGGRTGELFF; DNA: TGTGCCACCCGAGTTGAGGGCGGGCGGACCGGGGAGCTGTTTTTT
length: 15; size: many; V: TRBV4-1; J: TRBJ1-4; D: NA; CDR3: CASSLATGPNEKLFF; DNA: TGCGCCAGCAGCCTAGCAACAGGCCCTAATGAAAAACTGTTTTTT
length: 14; size: NA; V: TRBV4-2; J: TRBJ1-5; D: NA; CDR3: CASSQDQGNQPQHF; DNA: TGTGCCAGCAGCCAAGATCAGGGGAATCAGCCCCAGCATTTT
length: 14; size: NA; V: TRBV6-6; J: TRBJ2-6; D: NA; CDR3: CASSSTAGANVLTF; DNA: TGTGCCAGCAGTTCCACAGCTGGGGCCAACGTCCTGACTTTC
length: 15; size: few; V: TRBV30; J: TRBJ2-7; D: TRBD1; CDR3: CAWSATGTGSYEQYF; DNA: TGTGCCTGGAGTGCAACCGGGACAGGGTCCTACGAGCAGTACTTC
length: 11; size: once; V: TRBV30; J: TRBJ2-3; D: NA; CDR3: CAWSALDTQYF; DNA: TGTGCCTGGAGTGCCCTAGATACGCAGTATTTT
length: 14; size: NA; V: TRBV18; J: TRBJ1-4; D: NA; CDR3: CASSPIGDREKLFF; DNA: TGTGCCAGCTCACCAATAGGGGATCGGGAAAAACTGTTTTTT
length: 13; size: NA; V: TRBV27; J: TRBJ2-3; D: TRBD2; CDR3: CASSRGSEDTQYF; DNA: TGTGCCAGCAGTCGCGGGAGTGAAGATACGCAGTATTTT
length: 15; size: NA; V: TRBV9; J: TRBJ1-6; D: NA; CDR3: CASSVSGSGNSPLHF; DNA: TGTGCCAGCAGCGTATCAGGGTCAGGGAATTCACCCCTCCACTTT
length: 16; size: NA; V: TRBV30; J: TRBJ1-3; D: NA; CDR3: CAWSVQGRTSGNTIYF; DNA: TGTGCCTGGAGTGTACAGGGCAGGACCTCTGGAAACACCATATATTTT
length: 16; size: NA; V: TRBV7-9; J: TRBJ1-4; D: NA; CDR3: CASSPLAEGGLSKLFF; DNA: TGTGCCAGCAGCCCCCTAGCGGAGGGAGGACTGTCAAAACTGTTTTTT
length: 17; size: NA; V: TRBV4-2; J: TRBJ2-5; D: NA; CDR3: CASSQDLPPGARETQYF; DNA: TGTGCCAGCAGCCAAGATCTCCCCCCGGGAGCGAGAGAGACCCAGTACTTC
length: 16; size: NA; V: TRBV5-1; J: TRBJ1-3; D: NA; CDR3: CASSLGGTSSGNTIYF; DNA: TGCGCCAGCAGCTTGGGGGGCACCAGCTCTGGAAACACCATATATTTT
length: 16; size: NA; V: TRBV7-2; J: TRBJ1-6; D: TRBD1; CDR3: CASSLGPGQTNSPLHF; DNA: TGTGCCAGCAGCTTAGGGCCGGGACAGACAAATTCACCCCTCCACTTT
length: 15; size: NA; V: TRBV7-9; J: TRBJ2-3; D: TRBD1; CDR3: CASSTGTGRTDTQYF; DNA: TGTGCCAGCAGCACCGGGACAGGGAGAACAGATACGCAGTATTTT
length: 15; size: few; V: TRBV5-1; J: TRBJ1-1; D: NA; CDR3: CASSLETGLFPEAFF; DNA: TGCGCCAGCAGCTTGGAAACAGGGCTCTTCCCTGAAGCTTTCTTT
length: 12; size: NA; V: TRBV6-5; J: TRBJ2-3; D: TRBD2; CDR3: CASSYPGGNRYF; DNA: TGTGCCAGCAGTTACCCCGGGGGGAATAGGTATTTT
length: 16; size: NA; V: TRBV19; J: TRBJ2-3; D: NA; CDR3: CASSNTGAYRSDTQYF; DNA: TGTGCCAGCTCAAACACCGGAGCATACAGGTCTGATACGCAGTATTTT
length: 16; size: NA; V: TRBV19; J: TRBJ2-1; D: TRBD2; CDR3: CASSTVAGGAYNEQFF; DNA: TGTGCCAGTAGTACTGTAGCGGGAGGGGCCTACAATGAGCAGTTCTTC
length: 15; size: NA; V: TRBV28; J: TRBJ2-3; D: TRBD2; CDR3: CASSYASGSGDTQYF; DNA: TGTGCCAGCTCCTACGCCAGCGGGAGTGGGGATACGCAGTATTTT
length: 16; size: NA; V: TRBV19; J: TRBJ2-1; D: TRBD2; CDR3: CASRQGLAGGANEQFF; DNA: TGTGCGTCCCGTCAGGGACTAGCGGGAGGTGCCAATGAGCAGTTCTTC
length: 15; size: NA; V: TRBV9; J: TRBJ2-5; D: TRBD1; CDR3: CASSVGDRAGETQYF; DNA: TGTGCCAGCAGCGTAGGGGACAGGGCTGGGGAGACCCAGTACTTC
length: 14; size: NA; V: TRBV9; J: TRBJ2-3; D: NA; CDR3: CASSVAPGTDTQYF; DNA: TGTGCCAGCAGCGTAGCCCCCGGCACAGATACGCAGTATTTT
length: 14; size: few; V: TRBV30; J: TRBJ1-2; D: NA; CDR3: CAWSTGRYSYGYTF; DNA: TGTGCCTGGAGTACAGGCCGATATTCTTATGGCTACACCTTC
length: 15; size: NA; V: TRBV12-5; J: TRBJ1-1; D: NA; CDR3: CASGPPDRFNTEAFF; DNA: TGTGCTAGTGGTCCACCCGACAGGTTCAACACTGAAGCTTTCTTT
length: 13; size: once; V: TRBV28; J: TRBJ1-2; D: NA; CDR3: CASSLTGNYGYTF; DNA: TGTGCCAGCAGTTTAACAGGGAACTATGGCTACACCTTC
length: 12; size: NA; V: TRBV7-9; J: TRBJ2-7; D: NA; CDR3: CASSSQGYEQYF; DNA: TGTGCCAGCAGCTCGCAGGGTTACGAGCAGTACTTC
length: 13; size: NA; V: TRBV9; J: TRBJ1-2; D: TRBD1; CDR3: CASSSGTGSAYTF; DNA: TGTGCCAGCAGCTCTGGGACAGGGAGTGCCTACACCTTC
length: 14; size: NA; V: TRBV5-1; J: TRBJ2-1; D: TRBD2; CDR3: CASSLSGGRAEQFF; DNA: TGCGCCAGCAGCTTATCGGGAGGGCGGGCTGAGCAGTTCTTC